Each of the 6 T cell receptor beta chains below was sequenced from the same sample in a study of human T cells and chemical hapten exposure. Time point defined: patch test 2, 6 weeks after DPC sensitization. The sample's treatment: therapeutic diphenylcyclopropenone sensitization with weekly scalp DPC. TCRdb re-called the RACE reads through MiXCR, storing one row per CDR3 protein. The table includes 65,000 to 90,000 distinct CDR3 sequences, 6.6% detected once. The sample consisted of whole blood, taken in connection with sensitization to the hapten diphenylcyclopropenone (DPC). The receptor set was obtained from a woman in her twenties or thirties with alopecia areata. Some clones in this sample may be carry-over from other donors' samples.

Only a few counts were recorded for this clonotype. The J gene is TRBJ1-1, the V gene TRBV29-1, with TRBD1 identical over 8 bases. After removal of 3 bases from V and 5 bases from J, the junction contained 11 bases not matched to a gene. Germline V gene sequence: CDR1 SQVTM, CDR2 ANQGSEA. The CDR3 extends over 15 amino acids. The CDR3 reads CSVDDLGQGGTEAFF. CDR3 bases: TGCAGCGTTGATGATCTCGGACAGGGAGGGACTGAAGCTTTCTTT.

There are a few counts of this clonotype. This rearrangement joins TRBV10-3 to TRBJ2-7, with 10 bases aligning to TRBD1. The CDR3 sequence is 14 residues long. CDR1 is ENHRY and CDR2 is SYGVKD in the germline V gene. V was clipped by 8 bases and J by 4 bases; unmatched bases: 8. The CDR3 nucleotides are TGTGCCATCGGCTCCGGGACAGGGGTTTACGAGCAGTACTTC. Its translation is CAIGSGTGVYEQYF.

The table lists this clonotype with many counts. The rearrangement joins TRBV7-9 to TRBJ1-1; maybe TRBD1 (5 bases). V was trimmed by 1 base and J by 5 bases, leaving 17 bases between them. The CDR3 totals 16 residues. CDR1 is SEHNR and CDR2 is FQNEAQ in the germline V gene (reference sequence). CDR3 bases: TGTGCCAGCAGCTTAGAGTCCGGACACCCGAGGACTGAAGCTTTCTTT. Its protein is CASSLESGHPRTEAFF.

The chain couples TRBV5-1 to TRBJ1-2, with a possible D match to TRBD1 (6 bases). Germline CDR1 SGHRS, CDR2 YFSETQ. Trimming removed 1 base at V and 2 bases at J, with 21 bases between. The CDR3 is 18 residues long. The CDR3 coding sequence is TGCGCCAGCAGCTTGTGGGGGGGCTCGACGCCGTCGAACTATGGCTACACCTTC. Protein sequence: CASSLWGGSTPSNYGYTF.

The chain has TRBV7-9 and TRBJ1-1; D not resolved. In germline, CDR1 is SEHNR, CDR2 FQNEAQ (reference sequence). This CDR3 has 12 amino acids. V lost 0 bases, J lost 7 bases, and 6 bases lay in between. The CDR3: CASSLAPVEAFF. CDR3 DNA sequence: TGTGCCAGCAGCTTAGCTCCTGTTGAAGCTTTCTTT.

J is TRBJ2-1 and V is TRBV3-1; D tentatively fits TRBD1 or TRBD2 (5 bases each). The V gene's germline CDR1 is LGHDT and CDR2 YNNKEL (reference sequence). V lost 4 bases and J 5 bases, leaving 9 bases between the germline ends. This CDR3 comprises 13 residues. CDR3 DNA: TGTGCCAGCAGCCTAAGGGGAGACAATGAGCAGTTCTTC. Translation gives CASSLRGDNEQFF.